One and the same sample provided the 18 T cell receptor beta chains below, sequenced in a study of T-cell memory formation after mild COVID-19. TCRdb recomputed calls from the 5' RACE reads with MiXCR, one row per CDR3 protein. The sample lists 30,000 to 35,000 distinct CDR3 sequences, about 7.7% occurring once. The material sequenced was PBMCs or a T cell subset sorted from them (not recorded which). The receptors derive from a young man who had mild COVID-19 (a few samples of this study predate the infection). Cell type and time point are not known.

This clonotype came up many times. The CDR3 region has the DNA TGCGCCAGCAGCTCGGGGAAGGGGGCTACTTACGAGCAGTACTTC. Protein sequence: CASSSGKGATYEQYF. The V and J genes are TRBV5-1 and TRBJ2-7; 7 nucleotides agree with TRBD1. The CDR3 is 15 amino acids. Germline assignment: CDR1 SGHRS and CDR2 YFSETQ. With 3 bases clipped from V and 4 bases from J, the junction kept 10 bases outside the gene matches.

This clonotype was seen many times. The V call is TRBV5-1, the J call TRBJ2-3; D possibly corresponds to TRBD1 (5 bases). The CDR3 is 14 residues long. Germline values: CDR1 SGHRS, CDR2 YFSETQ. V was shortened by 6 bases and J by 6 bases, with 17 bases between the two germline ends. For the CDR3, the DNA is TGCGCCAGCACCTGGATGTCAGGGTGGGATACGCAGTATTTT. This sequence encodes CASTWMSGWDTQYF.

By share, this clonotype counts as medium-sized. The chain couples TRBV4-1 to TRBJ1-5; unclear D gene. Germline-derived CDR1 and CDR2 are MGHRA and YSYEKL. This CDR3 has 16 residues. The ends were cut back, 0 bases at V and 3 bases at J, with 12 bases in the middle. CDR3 sequence: CASSQDHGNLNQPQHF. CDR3 DNA sequence: TGCGCCAGCAGCCAAGATCACGGGAACCTCAATCAGCCCCAGCATTTT.

Many counts were recorded for this clonotype. The chain uses TRBV7-9 and TRBJ2-5; tentatively, D is TRBD1 or TRBD2 (5 bases each). This CDR3 contains 17 residues. V was pared by 5 bases and J by 4 bases, with 23 bases between. The germline V gene encodes CDR1 SEHNR and CDR2 FQNEAQ (reference sequence). CDR3 residues: CASSRQAWGRGLETQYF. CDR3 coding DNA: TGTGCCAGCAGCCGCCAGGCCTGGGGTCGGGGCTTAGAGACCCAGTACTTC.

CDR3 nucleotide sequence: TGTGCCAGCAGCCAAGTAGGGACACCATTAAGATCCGAGCAGTACTTC. It codes for CASSQVGTPLRSEQYF. The chain links TRBV3-1 to TRBJ2-7; perhaps TRBD1 as D (6 bases). This CDR3 has 16 amino acids. Germline V gives CDR1 LGHDT, CDR2 YNNKEL (reference sequence). V lost 1 base to trimming and J lost 6 bases, with 19 bases between them.

This clonotype was recorded at least ten times. The rearrangement links TRBV4-3 to TRBJ1-4; 9 bases align to TRBD1. This CDR3 has 16 residues. J was trimmed by 5 bases and V by 1 base; bases with no gene match: 5. Per the germline V gene, CDR1 is LGHNA and CDR2 is YSLEER. CDR3 DNA sequence: TGCGCCAGCAGCCAAGCCCCCGGGACAGGGAATGAAAAACTGTTTTTT. Protein sequence: CASSQAPGTGNEKLFF.

In its sample, this clonotype was seen many times. The chain carries TRBV20-1 and TRBJ2-3, with D perhaps matching TRBD2 (6 bases). Germline V gene lookup returns CDR1 DFQATT and CDR2 SNEGSKA (reference sequence). V was trimmed by 1 base and J by 5 bases, leaving 19 bases between them. This CDR3 is 16 amino acids long. The DNA for the CDR3 is TGCAGTGCTAGAGGGGTCGGGGGAGAAGGTTTAGATACGCAGTATTTT. Amino acid sequence: CSARGVGGEGLDTQYF.

This clonotype has a handful of counts. V and J are TRBV6-5 and TRBJ1-6, with 7 nucleotides matching TRBD1. CDR1 MNHEY and CDR2 SVGAGI come from the germline V gene. V lost 7 bases and J lost 0; bases outside the gene matches: 3. CDR3 length: 15 residues. In DNA form, the CDR3 reads TGTGCCAGCACCAGGGGGGGCTCCTATAATTCACCCCTCCACTTT. This translates into CASTRGGSYNSPLHF.

In this sample, this clonotype turned up many times. The V and J genes are TRBV21-1 and TRBJ2-2; the table names TRBD2, a call not compared with the DNA. TRBV21-1 is a documented pseudogene. The CDR3 extends over 16 amino acids. CDR3 loop: CASSKALAGNTGELFF. CDR3 DNA: TGTGCCAGCAGCAAAGCGCTAGCGGGGAACACCGGGGAGCTGTTTTTT.

This clonotype was detected many times. The chain has TRBV19 and TRBJ1-2, with TRBD1 as a possible D gene (6 bases). The CDR3 sequence is 14 residues long. V lost 5 bases, J lost 0 bases, and 10 bases lay in between. Germline V lookup: CDR1 LNHDA, CDR2 SQIVND (reference sequence). The CDR3 is CASSGTSANYGYTF. The CDR3 region has the DNA TGTGCCAGTAGTGGGACATCGGCTAACTATGGCTACACCTTC.

This clonotype was recorded many times. The chain links TRBV12-3 or TRBV12-4 to TRBJ1-3, with no clear D. Trimming pared 1 base from V and 0 bases from J, leaving 7 bases between. CDR3 length equals 15 residues. This chain's CDR3 is CASSLGSLSGNTIYF. CDR3 bases: TGTGCCAGCAGTTTAGGAAGTCTCTCTGGAAACACCATATATTTT.

This clonotype showed up many times. The gene calls are TRBV11-3 and TRBJ1-5; a possible D gene is TRBD1 (6 bases). The V and J ends lost 0 bases and 4 bases respectively, with 13 bases between them. The CDR3 is made up of 16 amino acids. Per germline, CDR1 SGHNT and CDR2 YENEEA. In DNA form, the CDR3 reads TGTGCCAGCAGCTTAGATTTTTGCAGGGGTAATCAGCCCCAGCATTTT. Translation gives CASSLDFCRGNQPQHF.

This clonotype was seen at least ten times. The CDR3, as DNA: TGTGCCAGCAGCTTACTAGGCGGATACCAAGAGACCCAGTACTTC. Protein sequence: CASSLLGGYQETQYF. The chain carries TRBV7-3 and TRBJ2-5; no definite D call. Trimming left V 2 bases short and J 0 bases short, with 10 bases between. CDR1 and CDR2 from the germline V gene are SGHTA and FQGTGA. This CDR3 comprises 15 residues.

In this sample, this clonotype turned up many times. This chain uses TRBV2 with TRBJ1-4; TRBD1 matches at 9 bases. CDR1 is SNHLY and CDR2 is FYNNEI in the germline V gene. The CDR3 runs to 14 residues. V lost 7 bases and J lost 8; bases outside the gene matches: 8. CDR3 protein: CASTRTTGGEKLFF. CDR3 DNA sequence: TGTGCCAGCACTCGCACGACAGGGGGAGAAAAACTGTTTTTT.

This clonotype was counted many times. The CDR3 reads CASSYSPGQGYNEQFF. CDR3 DNA sequence: TGTGCCAGCAGTTACTCTCCGGGACAGGGATACAATGAGCAGTTCTTC. The V gene is TRBV6-5, the J gene TRBJ2-1; 9 bases align to TRBD1. The CDR3 covers 16 residues. V shed 0 bases and J 4 bases; nucleotides not matched to a gene: 4. Germline CDR1 is MNHEY and CDR2 is SVGAGI.

This clonotype was detected many times. This chain joins TRBV7-8 and TRBJ2-3; unclear D gene. Germline CDR1 is SGHVS and CDR2 is FQNEAQ. V dropped 2 bases and J dropped 1 base, with 4 bases sitting between them. This CDR3 contains 13 residues. The CDR3 loop is CASSLQGTDTQYF. DNA of the CDR3: TGTGCCAGCAGCTTACAGGGCACAGATACGCAGTATTTT.

V is TRBV7-8 and J is TRBJ1-1; unclear D gene. CDR1 and CDR2 from the germline V gene are SGHVS and FQNEAQ. CDR3 length equals 14 residues. Deletions cut 1 base from V and 4 bases from J, with 10 bases between. CDR3 DNA: TGTGCCAGCAGCTTAGGTCTGAGAACCACTGAAGCTTTCTTT. It yields the protein CASSLGLRTTEAFF.

This clonotype appeared many times. The rearrangement joins TRBV11-2 to TRBJ2-3; no reliable D call. The CDR3 is 12 residues long. V was clipped by 5 bases and J by 5 bases, with 8 bases between them. The germline gives CDR1 SGHAT, CDR2 FQNNGV. In DNA, the CDR3 is TGTGCCAGCAGCCTCACGATAGATACGCAGTATTTT. Protein sequence: CASSLTIDTQYF.